Below are 27 T cell receptor beta chains sequenced from a single sample in a study of CXCR3-negative and CXCR3-positive naive CD8 T cells. The study made its TRB cDNA libraries by 5' RACE, adding UMI labels. No DNA is given; TCRdb re-called the 5' RACE reads and lists each CDR3 protein once. The sample holds about 62,000 distinct CDR3 sequences. The sample consisted of naive CXCR3- CD8+ T cells from blood. Subset given: CD45RO-CCR7+CD27+CD95- naive CD8+ T cells lacking CXCR3 (TNR3-). The receptors were gathered from a human donor in good health. Some clones in this sample may be carry-over from other donors' samples.

The CDR3 sequence: CASALKPYEQYF. This chain connects TRBV5-1 to TRBJ2-7. The CDR3 runs 12 residues. Germline CDR1 SGHRS, CDR2 YFSETQ.

The chain couples TRBV28 to TRBJ1-5. Per germline, CDR1 MDHEN and CDR2 SYDVKM. CDR3 length equals 14 residues. The CDR3: CASEGGDSNQPQHF.

The chain uses TRBV28 and TRBJ1-4. This CDR3 spans 15 amino acids. In germline, CDR1 is MDHEN, CDR2 SYDVKM. The CDR3 sequence: CASSFTLPEEEKLFF.

The chain uses TRBV7-3 and TRBJ2-2. CDR3 length: 15 residues. Germline CDR1 is SGHTA and CDR2 is FQGTGA. The CDR3 reads CASSLYVRHNGELFF.

J is TRBJ2-7 and V is TRBV7-9; the TCRdb call, TRBD1, lacks DNA for checking. Germline lookup yields CDR1 SEHNR and CDR2 FQNEAQ (reference sequence). CDR3 length: 15 amino acids. CDR3 loop: CASSLPGTGHHEQYF.

The chain joins TRBV5-5 to TRBJ2-1; TCRdb's D call of TRBD1 is untestable without DNA. CDR1 SGHKS and CDR2 YYEKEE come from the germline V gene (reference sequence). The CDR3 consists of 16 residues. Here the CDR3 reads CASSLNRDFTYNEQFF.

V is TRBV4-3 and J is TRBJ2-7. CDR3 size: 13 residues. The germline V gene has CDR1 LGHNA and CDR2 YSLEER. The CDR3 here is CASSPDSSYEQYF.

This chain joins TRBV5-1 and TRBJ2-2. The germline gives CDR1 SGHRS, CDR2 YFSETQ. The length of the CDR3 is 12 residues. CDR3 region: CASVPNTGELFF.

The V and J genes are TRBV29-1 and TRBJ2-7; TCRdb selects TRBD1, and the lack of DNA leaves this call unchecked. The CDR3 length is 13 residues. Germline CDR1 SQVTM, CDR2 ANQGSEA. The CDR3 protein is CSVAPATGAGQYF.

The chain recombines TRBV4-3 with TRBJ2-2; without DNA, the TCRdb call of TRBD2 cannot be checked. The CDR3 is made up of 17 amino acids. CDR1 and CDR2 from the germline V gene are LGHNA and YSLEER. The CDR3 is CASSPDLAGVYTGELFF.

V is TRBV12-3 or TRBV12-4 and J is TRBJ2-2; TCRdb proposes TRBD1, but this gene call is untestable without DNA. This CDR3 has 16 amino acids. CDR3: CASTPLRDSLTGELFF.

Here the CDR3 reads CASSFGTVPYEQYF. The genes are TRBV7-3 and TRBJ2-7; TCRdb outputs TRBD1, but without DNA this stays unchecked. Germline CDR1 and CDR2: SGHTA and FQGTGA. The CDR3 has 14 residues.

This rearrangement joins TRBV28 to TRBJ2-3; TCRdb's D call, TRBD2, is unchecked because there is no DNA. Germline CDR1 MDHEN, CDR2 SYDVKM. CDR3 length: 15 amino acids. The CDR3 reads CASSPLTSSTDTQYF.

This chain connects TRBV7-8 to TRBJ2-7; checking the TCRdb D call of TRBD1 is not possible without DNA. The length of the CDR3 is 18 residues. From germline, CDR1 is SGHVS and CDR2 FQNEAQ. The CDR3 spells CASSLESGQGAHSYEQYF.

The V and J genes are TRBV29-1 and TRBJ2-3; as DNA is missing, the TRBD2 call by TCRdb cannot be tested. This CDR3 is built from 17 residues. Germline V gives CDR1 SQVTM, CDR2 ANQGSEA. CDR3 sequence reads: CSVEGLAEIPSTDTQYF.

V and J are TRBV5-4 and TRBJ2-1; TCRdb proposes TRBD1, but this gene call is untestable without DNA. Germline V gives CDR1 SGHNT, CDR2 YYREEE (reference sequence). The CDR3 has 16 residues. The CDR3 here is CASSLWRVAVDNEQFF. The variable domain in full, with the rest retrieved from reference TRBV5-4 and TRBJ2-1, is ETGVTQSPTHLIKTRGQQVTLRCSSQSGHNTVSWYQQALGQGPQFIFQYYREEENGRGNFPPRFSGLQFPNYSSELNVNALELDDSALYLCASSLWRVAVDNEQFFGPGTRLTVL.

This CDR3 is CASSLAASGIDNEQFF. The V gene is TRBV7-9, the J gene TRBJ2-1; TCRdb indicates TRBD2, and absent DNA this call remains unverified. This CDR3 comprises 16 residues. Germline V gene lookup returns CDR1 SEHNR and CDR2 FQNEAQ (reference sequence).

The genes are TRBV7-9 and TRBJ2-1. Germline CDR1 is SEHNR and CDR2 is FQNEAQ (reference sequence). This CDR3 is built from 14 residues. The CDR3: CASSFGGAYNEQFF.

This sequence joins TRBV28 and TRBJ2-7; TCRdb indicates TRBD1, and absent DNA this call remains unverified. Germline V gene data show CDR1 as MDHEN and CDR2 as SYDVKM. This CDR3 region has 13 residues. The CDR3: CASSLSDSDEQYF.

The chain combines TRBV27 with TRBJ1-5; checking the TCRdb D call of TRBD1 is not possible without DNA. The V gene's germline CDR1 is MNHEY and CDR2 SMNVEV (reference sequence). The length of the CDR3 is 15 residues. The CDR3: CASGWDAYSNQPQHF.

The chain recombines TRBV29-1 with TRBJ1-2. This CDR3 contains 14 residues. Germline CDR1 SQVTM, CDR2 ANQGSEA. CDR3 sequence reads: CSVWDVGSLYGYTF.

The chain carries TRBV7-9 and TRBJ2-1; TCRdb gives TRBD2 as the D gene, but with no DNA this cannot be confirmed. The CDR3 consists of 17 residues. The germline V gene encodes CDR1 SEHNR and CDR2 FQNEAQ (reference sequence). CDR3 sequence: CASSSTTGHLNNNEQFF. Based on the CDR3 plus reference TRBV7-9 and TRBJ2-1, the full variable domain is DTGVSQNPRHKITKRGQNVTFRCDPISEHNRLYWYRQTLGQGPEFLTYFQNEAQLEKSRLLSDRFSAERPKGSFSTLEIQRTEQGDSAMYLCASSSTTGHLNNNEQFFGPGTRLTVL.

The rearrangement links TRBV7-9 to TRBJ2-3; TCRdb designates TRBD1, a call that cannot be tested without DNA. Germline-derived CDR1 and CDR2 are SEHNR and FQNEAQ (reference sequence). The CDR3 is 15 residues long. This CDR3 is CASSLEGGLTDTQYF.

This chain connects TRBV10-3 to TRBJ2-7; with no DNA, the TCRdb D assignment of TRBD2 cannot be verified. The CDR3 totals 12 residues. CDR1 is ENHRY and CDR2 is SYGVKD in the germline V gene. The CDR3 reads CATNWESYEQYF.

The V and J genes are TRBV7-3 and TRBJ1-1; without DNA, the TCRdb call of TRBD1 cannot be checked. CDR1 and CDR2 from the germline V gene are SGHTA and FQGTGA. There are 15 residues in the CDR3. The CDR3 reads CASSPGQGMNTEAFF.

The rearrangement joins TRBV7-3 to TRBJ2-1. Germline assignment: CDR1 SGHTA and CDR2 FQGTGA. The CDR3 length is 15 residues. The CDR3 region is CASSLMVSSYNEQFF.

The chain employs TRBV29-1 and TRBJ2-1; TCRdb outputs TRBD1, but without DNA this stays unchecked. Germline V gene data show CDR1 as SQVTM and CDR2 as ANQGSEA. The CDR3 runs to 14 residues. The CDR3 sequence is CSVPGQIYYNEQFF.